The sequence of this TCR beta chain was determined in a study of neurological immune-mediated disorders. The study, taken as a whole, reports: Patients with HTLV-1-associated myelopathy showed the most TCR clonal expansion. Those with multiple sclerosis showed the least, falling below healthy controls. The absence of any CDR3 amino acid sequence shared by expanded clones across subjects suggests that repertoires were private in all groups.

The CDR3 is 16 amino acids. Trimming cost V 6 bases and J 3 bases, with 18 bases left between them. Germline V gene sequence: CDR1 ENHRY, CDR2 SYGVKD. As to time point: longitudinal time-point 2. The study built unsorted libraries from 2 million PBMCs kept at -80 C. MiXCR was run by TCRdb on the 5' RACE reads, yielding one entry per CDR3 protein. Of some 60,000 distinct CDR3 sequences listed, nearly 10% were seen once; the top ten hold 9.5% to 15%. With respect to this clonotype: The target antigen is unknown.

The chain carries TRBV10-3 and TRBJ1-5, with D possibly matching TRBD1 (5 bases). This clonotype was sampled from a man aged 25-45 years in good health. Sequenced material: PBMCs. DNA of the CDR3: TGTGCCATCAGCCCCGGTGGAACAGGCTTCAATCAGCCCCAGCATTTT. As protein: CAISPGGTGFNQPQHF.